The clone carrying this T cell receptor beta chain was detected many times. Time point indicated: newly diagnosed GD, antithyroid drugs for less than 3 months. The authors made the TCR library using RNA they extracted from PBMCs. This sample was included in a study of regulatory T cells in long-lasting Graves disease. In germline, CDR1 is MNHNS, CDR2 SASEGT. The CDR3 consists of 14 residues. Trimming stripped 3 bases from V and 5 bases from J, with 13 bases between. Building of the TCR beta libraries involved iRepertoire HTBI primers and Arm-PCR of CDR3 regions. Via MiXCR, TCRdb re-called the multiplex PCR reads, giving one row per CDR3 protein. The sample comprises 400,000 to 450,000 distinct CDR3 sequences, 16% of which are singletons, and about 10% rests with the top ten. The same data also contributed to another study, on T cells in Graves' hyperthyroidism and ophthalmopathy. That work contributes: The hyperthyroidism was newly diagnosed and had lasted under 2 months; the patients were aged 18 to 65. Based on clinical symptoms, serum thyroxine and TRAb, thyroid ultrasound and orbital computed tomography, diagnoses were reached.

Sequences were derived from peripheral blood mononuclear cells (PBMCs), sampled at new diagnosis, from a patient treated with antithyroid drugs. The gene calls are TRBV6-1 and TRBJ1-1; D not certain. This sequence was found in a woman in her thirties with Graves disease. CDR3 sequence: CASSEMEVYTEAFF. CDR3 nucleotides: TGTGCCAGCAGTGAGATGGAGGTCTATACTGAAGCTTTCTTT.